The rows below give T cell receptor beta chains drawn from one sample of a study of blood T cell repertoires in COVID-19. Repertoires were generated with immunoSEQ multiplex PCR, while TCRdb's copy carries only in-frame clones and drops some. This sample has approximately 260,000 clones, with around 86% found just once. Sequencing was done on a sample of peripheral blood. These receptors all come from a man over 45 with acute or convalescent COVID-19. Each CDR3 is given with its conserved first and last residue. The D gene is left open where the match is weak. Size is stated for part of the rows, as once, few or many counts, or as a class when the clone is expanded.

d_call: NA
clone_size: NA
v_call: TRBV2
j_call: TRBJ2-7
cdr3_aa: CASSEDIPYYEQYF
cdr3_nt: TGTGCCAGCAGCGAGGACATTCCCTACTACGAGCAGTACTTC

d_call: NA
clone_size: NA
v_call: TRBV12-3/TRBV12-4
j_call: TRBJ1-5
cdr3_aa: CASSLRGSQPQHF
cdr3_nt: TGTGCCAGCAGTTTACGAGGGAGTCAGCCCCAGCATTTT

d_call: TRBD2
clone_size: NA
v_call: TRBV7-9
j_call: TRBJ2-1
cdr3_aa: CASSLLAGGIGNEQFF
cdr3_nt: TGTGCCAGCAGCTTGCTAGCGGGGGGGATTGGCAATGAGCAGTTCTTC

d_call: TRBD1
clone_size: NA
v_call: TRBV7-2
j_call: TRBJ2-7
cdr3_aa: CASSPDRGDTYEQYF
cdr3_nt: TGTGCCAGCAGCCCCGACAGGGGGGACACCTACGAGCAGTACTTC

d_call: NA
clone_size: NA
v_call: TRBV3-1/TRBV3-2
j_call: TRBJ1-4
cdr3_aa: CASSHRTNEKLFF
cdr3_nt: TGTGCCAGCAGCCACCGAACTAATGAAAAACTGTTTTTT

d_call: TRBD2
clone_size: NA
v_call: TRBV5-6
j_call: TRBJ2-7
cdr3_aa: CASSWGLAAEQYF
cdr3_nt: TGTGCCAGCAGTTGGGGACTAGCTGCCGAGCAGTACTTC

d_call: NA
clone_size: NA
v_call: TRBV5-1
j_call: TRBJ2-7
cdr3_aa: CASSLAATPYEQYF
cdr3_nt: TGCGCCAGCAGCTTGGCCGCTACTCCCTACGAGCAGTACTTC

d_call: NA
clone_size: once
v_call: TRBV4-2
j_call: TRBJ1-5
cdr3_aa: CASSQDGGAGTQHF
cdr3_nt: TGTGCCAGCAGCCAAGATGGGGGGGCTGGAACCCAGCATTTT

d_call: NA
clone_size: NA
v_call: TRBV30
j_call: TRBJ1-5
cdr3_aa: CAWSQKTLEGQPQHF
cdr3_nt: TGTGCCTGGAGCCAGAAAACCCTAGAGGGTCAGCCCCAGCATTTT

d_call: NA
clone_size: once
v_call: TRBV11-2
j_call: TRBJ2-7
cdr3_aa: CASSSDSPPTYEQYF
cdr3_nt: TGTGCCAGCAGCTCGGACTCCCCCCCTACCTACGAGCAGTACTTC

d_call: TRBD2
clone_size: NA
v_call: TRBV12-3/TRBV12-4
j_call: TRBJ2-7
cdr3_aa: CASRGLAAYEQYF
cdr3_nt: TGTGCCAGCAGGGGGCTAGCGGCCTACGAGCAGTACTTC

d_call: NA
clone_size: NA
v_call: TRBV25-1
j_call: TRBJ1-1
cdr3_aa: CASSESGGEAFF
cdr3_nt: TGTGCCAGCAGTGAATCCGGCGGTGAAGCTTTCTTT

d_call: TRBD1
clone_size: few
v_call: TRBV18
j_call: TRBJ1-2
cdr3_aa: CASSPRQGEVQGYTF
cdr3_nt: TGTGCCAGCTCACCACGACAGGGGGAGGTTCAAGGCTACACCTTC

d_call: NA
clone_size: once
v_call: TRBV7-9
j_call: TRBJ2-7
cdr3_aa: CASSLARDSDYEQYF
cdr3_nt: TGTGCCAGCAGCTTAGCGCGGGATAGTGACTACGAGCAGTACTTC

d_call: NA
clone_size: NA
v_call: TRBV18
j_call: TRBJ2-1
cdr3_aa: CASSRGGQTLWGEQFF
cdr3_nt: TGTGCCAGCTCACGGGGTGGACAGACTCTGTGGGGTGAGCAGTTCTTC

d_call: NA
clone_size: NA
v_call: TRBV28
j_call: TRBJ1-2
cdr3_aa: CASSPPRGRYGYTF
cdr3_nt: TGTGCCAGCAGCCCCCCGCGGGGTCGCTATGGCTACACCTTC

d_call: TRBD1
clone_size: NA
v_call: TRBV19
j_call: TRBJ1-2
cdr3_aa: CATLGQSNYGYTF
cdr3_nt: TGTGCCACCCTGGGACAGTCTAACTATGGCTACACCTTC

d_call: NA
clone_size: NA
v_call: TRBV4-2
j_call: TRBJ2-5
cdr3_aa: CASSQESARESQYF
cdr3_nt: TGTGCCAGCAGCCAAGAATCCGCAAGAGAGTCCCAGTACTTC

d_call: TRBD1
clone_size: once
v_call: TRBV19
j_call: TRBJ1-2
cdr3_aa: CASSPQGFYGYTF
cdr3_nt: TGTGCCAGTAGTCCACAGGGGTTCTATGGCTACACCTTC

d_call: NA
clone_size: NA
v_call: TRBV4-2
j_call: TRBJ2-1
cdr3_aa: CASSQGAAEQFF
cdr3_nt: TGTGCCAGCAGCCAAGGTGCGGCTGAGCAGTTCTTC

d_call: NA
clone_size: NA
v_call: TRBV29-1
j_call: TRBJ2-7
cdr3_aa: CSVVVAGLAYEQYF
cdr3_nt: TGCAGCGTTGTAGTGGCAGGACTTGCCTACGAGCAGTACTTC

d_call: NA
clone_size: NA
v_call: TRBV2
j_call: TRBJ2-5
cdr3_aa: CATRRDGGTQYF
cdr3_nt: TGTGCCACCCGAAGGGACGGGGGGACCCAGTACTTC

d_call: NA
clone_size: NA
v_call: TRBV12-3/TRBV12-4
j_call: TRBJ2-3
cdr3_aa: CASSGFTDTQYF
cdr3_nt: TGTGCCAGCAGTGGCTTCACAGATACGCAGTATTTT

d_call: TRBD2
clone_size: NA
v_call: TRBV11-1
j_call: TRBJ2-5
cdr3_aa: CASSRTSGRGQETQYF
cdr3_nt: TGTGCCAGCAGCCGGACTAGCGGGAGAGGCCAAGAGACCCAGTACTTC

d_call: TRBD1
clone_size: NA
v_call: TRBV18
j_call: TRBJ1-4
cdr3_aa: CASSQQGAGTNEKLFF
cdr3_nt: TGTGCCAGCTCCCAACAGGGGGCTGGAACTAATGAAAAACTGTTTTTT

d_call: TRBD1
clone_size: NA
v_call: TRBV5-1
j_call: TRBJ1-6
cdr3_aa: CASSPSGTGNSPLHF
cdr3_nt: TGCGCCAGCAGCCCAAGCGGGACAGGGAATTCACCCCTCCACTTT